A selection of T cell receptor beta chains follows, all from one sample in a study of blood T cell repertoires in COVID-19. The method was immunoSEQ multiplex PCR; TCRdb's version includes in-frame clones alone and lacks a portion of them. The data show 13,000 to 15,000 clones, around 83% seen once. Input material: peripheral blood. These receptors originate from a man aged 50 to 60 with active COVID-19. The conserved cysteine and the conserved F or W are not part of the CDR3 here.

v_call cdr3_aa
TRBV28 ASSLSQGTVAGNTIY
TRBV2 ASSAGRGNTDTQY
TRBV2 ASRSGMSDEKLF
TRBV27 ASSLGTGVNEQY
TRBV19 ASSIGGRDNEQF
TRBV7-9 ASSLNRGLEQF
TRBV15 ATSRLESGQF
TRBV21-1 ASSATGTGVFCEQF
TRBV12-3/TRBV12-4 ASRQGGETQY
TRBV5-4 ASSDSRDRPYNEQF
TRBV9 ASSQTSGRGNEQF
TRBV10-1 ASSEGEAGYEQY
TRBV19 ASRMTGSELDEQF
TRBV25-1 ASSERAGGKLDGYT
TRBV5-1 ASSWTDPNTGELF
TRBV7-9 ASSTPSSGTPNEQF
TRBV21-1 ASSKRTGPYEQY
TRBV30 AWSLYGTEGYT
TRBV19 ASGWGEGNQPQH
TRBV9 ASSGVGSIGEQF